Only one count was recorded for the clone carrying this TCR beta chain. As processed by the authors: Reference gene primer amplification gave nucleated cell count estimates. This table comes from immunoSEQ multiplex PCR, and its TCRdb copy is limited to in-frame clones, with some not included. The V and J calls and clone size were taken over from that table, and D and trimming were inferred from the DNA. The sample lists 200,000 to 300,000 clones, about 87% occurring once. These data originate in a study of blood T cell repertoires in COVID-19. Those who participated ranged in age from 18 to 89 years and resided in 24 US areas. Participants reported their clinical history, and cohort assignment relied on those reports. Sequencing input: PBMCs or T cells enriched from blood (not recorded which). The TCR comes from a man in his fifties who had been exposed to COVID-19.

This chain's CDR3 is CASSTRGGGPYGYTF. CDR3 bases: TGTGCCAGTAGTACCCGCGGGGGAGGGCCTTATGGCTACACCTTC. The V and J genes are TRBV19 and TRBJ1-2; D is perhaps TRBD1 (5 bases). The V gene's germline CDR1 is LNHDA and CDR2 SQIVND (reference sequence). The CDR3 loop spans 15 amino acids. The V gene lost 4 bases and the J gene lost 5 bases, with 17 bases spanning the gap.